These 18 T cell receptor beta chains came from one sample sequenced in a study of molecular identifiers for immune sequencing clone quantification. TCRdb re-analysed the PCR reads in MiXCR, keeping a single row per CDR3 protein. The profile covers hundreds of thousands of distinct CDR3 sequences, with less than 30% appearing a single time and about 0.84% taken by the ten largest. Sequencing was performed on naive CD8+ T cells from blood, with Jurkat cell RNA spiked in. The sample's subset: FACS-sorted CD8+CD4-CCR7+CD45RA+ naive T cells. The receptor set was obtained from a human donor in good health. Some libraries in this study had Jurkat cell RNA spiked in.

This clonotype was found a few times. The chain uses TRBV2 and TRBJ2-1; D call uncertain. The CDR3 totals 13 residues. CDR1 is SNHLY and CDR2 is FYNNEI in the germline V gene. V lost 3 bases to trimming and J lost 3 bases, with 6 bases between them. The CDR3 here is CASSDTGYNEQFF. CDR3 coding DNA: TGTGCCAGCAGTGATACGGGCTACAATGAGCAGTTCTTC.

In regard to this clonotype: Relative to the germline gene, one junction end is altered; a read error may explain this. V gene TRBV4-3 combines with J gene TRBJ2-3; tentatively, D is TRBD2 (6 bases). The CDR3 totals 16 residues. The germline V gene has CDR1 LGHNA and CDR2 YSLEER. The CDR3 coding sequence is TGCGCCCGCAGCCAAGATTTCCGAACTAGCCCAGATACGCAGTATTTT. It specifies CARSQDFRTSPDTQYF.

This clonotype turned up a few times. This may be a read error, as it is one base from a much larger clone. This sequence joins TRBV5-1 and TRBJ2-7, with D unresolved. CDR3 length: 14 amino acids. The germline CDR1 and CDR2 sequences are SGHRS and YFSETQ. The CDR3, as DNA: TGCGCCAGCAGCTTGTCGCAGAGCTCCCACGAGCAGTACTTC. As protein: CASSLSQSSHEQYF. Using reference TRBV5-1 and TRBJ2-7 for the parts outside the CDR3, the full variable domain is KAGVTQTPRYLIKTRGQQVTLSCSPISGHRSVSWYQQTPGQGLQFLFEYFSETQRNKGNFPGRFSGRQFSNSRSEMNVSTLELGDSALYLCASSLSQSSHEQYFGPGTRLTVT.

A word on this clonotype: This may come from a read error, since a much larger clone is one base off. The V and J genes are TRBV19 and TRBJ2-2, with D unclear. This CDR3 is built from 16 residues. V was cut by 4 bases and J by 3 bases, with 15 bases left in between. CDR1 and CDR2 (germline): LNHDA, SQIVND (reference sequence). CDR3 DNA sequence: TGTGCCAGTAGTAATCCCCCTGGGCGGTACACCGGGGAGCTGTTTTTT. As protein: CASSNPPGRYTGELFF.

Notes on this clonotype: Since a much larger clone is just one base distant, this may be a read error. This chain links TRBV18 with TRBJ1-4; D uncertain. Germline V lookup: CDR1 KGHSH, CDR2 LQKENI. CDR3 size: 15 residues. As DNA, the CDR3 is TGTGCCAGCTCACCACCGAACAGATATAATGAAAAACCGTTTTTT. This codes for CASSPPNRYNEKPFF.

V gene TRBV7-9 combines with J gene TRBJ2-1, with 9 bases matching TRBD2. Germline V gene data show CDR1 as SEHNR and CDR2 as FQNEAQ (reference sequence). The J segment lost 6 bases and the V segment lost 1 base, leaving 4 bases of the junction unmatched. The CDR3 loop spans 15 amino acids. The CDR3 reads CASSLVAGVGNEQFF. DNA for the CDR3: TGTGCCAGCAGCTTAGTAGCGGGAGTAGGCAATGAGCAGTTCTTC.

Concerning this clonotype: A much larger clone lies a single base off, so this may be a read error. This chain uses TRBV24-1 with TRBJ2-1, with a possible D match to TRBD1 (6 bases). There are 18 residues in the CDR3. V gave up 2 bases and J gave up 10 bases, with 26 bases separating them. Germline V lookup: CDR1 KGHDR, CDR2 SFDVKD. CDR3 region: CATSDSVAGASVRGEQFF. CDR3 coding DNA: TGTGCCACCAGTGATTCTGTTGCAGGGGCGAGCGTGAGGGGCGAGCAGTTCTTC.

DNA of the CDR3: TGCGCCAGCAGCCAAGATAAGACGGGACAGGGGTTAAATTCACCCCTCCACTTT. It encodes CASSQDKTGQGLNSPLHF. The chain carries TRBV4-3 and TRBJ1-6; the match to TRBD1 covers 10 bases. V gave up 0 bases and J gave up 7 bases; unmatched junction bases: 9. Germline V gene data show CDR1 as LGHNA and CDR2 as YSLEER. The CDR3 runs to 18 residues.

With regard to this clonotype: This may be a read error, as it is one base from a much larger clone. The J gene is TRBJ1-1, the V gene TRBV6-6; maybe TRBD1 (5 bases). CDR1 and CDR2 (germline): MNHNY, SVGAGI (reference sequence). The CDR3 has 13 residues. Trimming took off 11 bases at V and 2 bases at J, with 15 bases between the two ends. The CDR3 protein is CAGTEDINTEAFF. CDR3 in DNA: TGTGCCGGCACCGAGGACATTAACACTGAAGCTTTCTTT.

This clonotype was observed at least ten times. V is TRBV7-8 and J is TRBJ1-5, with D perhaps TRBD1 (5 bases). Germline V gene data show CDR1 as SGHVS and CDR2 as FQNEAQ. This CDR3 is built from 17 residues. V was pared by 5 bases and J by 0 bases, with 17 bases between. CDR3 in amino acids: CASSAQRTLYSNQPQHF. The CDR3 coding sequence is TGTGCCAGCAGCGCCCAACGGACACTATATAGCAATCAGCCCCAGCATTTT.

This clonotype was counted ten times or more. This rearrangement joins TRBV30 to TRBJ1-1; D is ambiguous. The germline V gene has CDR1 GTSNPN and CDR2 SVGIG (reference sequence). The CDR3 length is 12 residues. Trimming removed 0 bases from V and 5 bases from J, with 7 bases in between. CDR3 in DNA: TGTGCCTGGAGTGTAGTTAGGACTGAAGCTTTCTTT. Translated: CAWSVVRTEAFF.

A note on this clonotype: A read error is likely, as this CDR3 ends without the conserved phenylalanine or tryptophan. The rearrangement links TRBV27 to TRBJ1-5; unclear D gene. From germline, CDR1 is MNHEY and CDR2 SMNVEV (reference sequence). Trimming cost V 0 bases and J 3 bases, with 3 bases left between them. This CDR3 region has 13 residues. Here the CDR3 reads CASSLSVNQPQHL. Here the CDR3 DNA reads TGTGCCAGCAGTTTATCGGTCAATCAGCCCCAGCATTTA.

In its sample, this clonotype was seen many times. The genes are TRBV9 and TRBJ1-1; unclear D gene. The CDR3 runs to 15 residues. Germline values: CDR1 SGDLS, CDR2 YYNGEE. Trimming pared 0 bases from V and 0 bases from J, leaving 9 bases between. The CDR3 nucleotides read TGTGCCAGCAGCGTAGGTGTACAGCTGAACACTGAAGCTTTCTTT. It specifies CASSVGVQLNTEAFF.

This clonotype came up a few times. The chain joins TRBV6-2 or TRBV6-3 to TRBJ2-7; tentatively, D is TRBD2 (6 bases). Germline assignment: CDR1 MNHEY and CDR2 SVGEGT. The CDR3 runs to 16 residues. The V end was cut by 3 bases, the J end by 4 bases, with 19 bases between. The CDR3 spells CASSYELGDGGYEQYF. The CDR3 nucleotides are TGTGCCAGCAGTTATGAATTGGGGGATGGAGGGTACGAGCAGTACTTC.

To note about this clonotype: Possible read error: a much larger clone is one base away. This chain links TRBV5-4 with TRBJ2-4; D gene uncertain. Germline assignment: CDR1 SGHNT and CDR2 YYREEE (reference sequence). V lost 3 bases to trimming and J lost 2 bases, with 15 bases between them. The CDR3 runs to 16 residues. The CDR3 protein is CASSSHVDAPKNIQYF. CDR3 DNA sequence: TGTGCCAGCAGCTCCCACGTGGACGCGCCCAAAAACATTCAGTACTTC.

The rearrangement links TRBV9 to TRBJ2-5, with D unclear. Trimming removed 3 bases at V and 1 base at J, with 7 bases between. This CDR3 region has 13 residues. The germline V gene encodes CDR1 SGDLS and CDR2 YYNGEE. The CDR3 nucleotides are TGTGCCAGCAGCGGTACGACCCAAGAGACCCAGTACTTC. It translates to CASSGTTQETQYF.

This clonotype has a count of ten or more. The J gene is TRBJ1-3, the V gene TRBV9, with unresolved D. Trimming stripped 2 bases from V and 2 bases from J, with 8 bases between. The CDR3 totals 14 residues. Looked up from germline, CDR1 is SGDLS and CDR2 is YYNGEE. The DNA of the CDR3 is TGTGCCAGCAGCGTGGCAGGTGCTGGAAACACCATATATTTT. Translating it yields CASSVAGAGNTIYF.

Regarding this clonotype: Being one base from a much bigger clone, this may be a read error. This chain links TRBV7-9 with TRBJ1-5; 7 bases agree with TRBD1. This CDR3 contains 15 residues. CDR1 SEHNR and CDR2 FQNEAQ come from the germline V gene (reference sequence). CDR3 in DNA: TGTGCCAGCAGCTTAGGGCAGGGGGAAAATCGGCCCCAGCATTTT. Its translation: CASSLGQGENRPQHF.